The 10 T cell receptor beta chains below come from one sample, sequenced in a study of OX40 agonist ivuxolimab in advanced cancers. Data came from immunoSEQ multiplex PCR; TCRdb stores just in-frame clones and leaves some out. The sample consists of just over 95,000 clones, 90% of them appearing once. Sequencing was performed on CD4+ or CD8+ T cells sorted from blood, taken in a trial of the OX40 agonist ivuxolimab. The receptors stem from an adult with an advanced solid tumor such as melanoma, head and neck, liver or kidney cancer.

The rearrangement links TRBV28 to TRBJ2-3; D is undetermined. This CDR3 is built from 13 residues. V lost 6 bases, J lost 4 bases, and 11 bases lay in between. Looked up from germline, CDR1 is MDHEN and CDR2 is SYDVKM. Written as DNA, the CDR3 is TGTGCCAGCAGCCTTGGGTCCCCAGATACGCAGTATTTT. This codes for CASSLGSPDTQYF.

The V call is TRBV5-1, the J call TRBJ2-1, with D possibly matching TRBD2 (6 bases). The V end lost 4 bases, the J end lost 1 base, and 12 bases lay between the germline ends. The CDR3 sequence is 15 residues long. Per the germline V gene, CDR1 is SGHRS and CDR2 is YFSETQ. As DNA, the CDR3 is TGCGCCAGCAGCCGGAGCGGGCCTTCCTACAATGAGCAGTTCTTC. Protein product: CASSRSGPSYNEQFF.

In DNA, the CDR3 is TGTGCCAGCAGCCAAGAGGCGGGGGGAAGATGGGGAGAGACCCAGTACTTC. Amino acid sequence: CASSQEAGGRWGETQYF. The gene calls are TRBV4-2 and TRBJ2-5, with 8 bases fitting TRBD2. The trim removed 0 bases at V and 4 bases at J, leaving 10 bases unmatched. This CDR3 is 17 amino acids long. Looked up from germline, CDR1 is LGHNA and CDR2 is YNFKEQ.

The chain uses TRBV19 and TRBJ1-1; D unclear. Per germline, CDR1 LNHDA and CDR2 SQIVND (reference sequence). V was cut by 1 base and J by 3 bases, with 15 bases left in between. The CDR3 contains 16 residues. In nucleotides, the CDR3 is TGTGCCAGTAGTATAGGATCGGGAAGGATGGACACTGAAGCTTTCTTT. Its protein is CASSIGSGRMDTEAFF.

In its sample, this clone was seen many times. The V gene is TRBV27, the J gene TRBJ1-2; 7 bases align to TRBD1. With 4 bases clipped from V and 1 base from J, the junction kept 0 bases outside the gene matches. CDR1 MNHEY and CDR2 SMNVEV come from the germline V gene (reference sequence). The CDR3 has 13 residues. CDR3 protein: CASSYRGNYGYTF. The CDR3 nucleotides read TGTGCCAGCAGTTACAGGGGTAACTATGGCTACACCTTC.

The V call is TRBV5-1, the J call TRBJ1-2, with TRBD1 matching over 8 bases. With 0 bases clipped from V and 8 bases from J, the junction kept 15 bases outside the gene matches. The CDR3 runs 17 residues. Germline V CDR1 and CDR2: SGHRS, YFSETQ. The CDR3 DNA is TGCGCCAGCAGCTTGGATCCCCATCGGGACAGGTTACGCGGCTACACCTTC. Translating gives CASSLDPHRDRLRGYTF. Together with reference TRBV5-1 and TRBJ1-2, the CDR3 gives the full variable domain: KAGVTQTPRYLIKTRGQQVTLSCSPISGHRSVSWYQQTPGQGLQFLFEYFSETQRNKGNFPGRFSGRQFSNSRSEMNVSTLELGDSALYLCASSLDPHRDRLRGYTFGSGTRLTVV.

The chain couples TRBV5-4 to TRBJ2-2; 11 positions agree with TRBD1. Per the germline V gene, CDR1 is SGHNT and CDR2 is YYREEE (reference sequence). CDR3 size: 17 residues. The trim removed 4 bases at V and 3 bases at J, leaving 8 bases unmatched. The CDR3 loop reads CASSIPGTGGDTGELFF. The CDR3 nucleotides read TGTGCCAGCAGCATCCCAGGGACAGGGGGAGACACCGGGGAGCTGTTTTTT.

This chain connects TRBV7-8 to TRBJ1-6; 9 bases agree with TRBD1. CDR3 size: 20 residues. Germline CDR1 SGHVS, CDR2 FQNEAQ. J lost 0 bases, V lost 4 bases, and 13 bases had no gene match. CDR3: CASSYASGQGTSSYNSPLHF. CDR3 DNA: TGTGCCAGCAGCTACGCCTCCGGACAGGGGACAAGCTCCTATAATTCACCCCTCCACTTT. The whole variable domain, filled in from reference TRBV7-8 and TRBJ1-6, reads GAGVSQSPRYKVAKRGQDVALRCDPISGHVSLFWYQQALGQGPEFLTYFQNEAQLDKSGLPSDRFFAERPEGSVSTLKIQRTQQEDSAVYLCASSYASGQGTSSYNSPLHFGNGTRLTVT.

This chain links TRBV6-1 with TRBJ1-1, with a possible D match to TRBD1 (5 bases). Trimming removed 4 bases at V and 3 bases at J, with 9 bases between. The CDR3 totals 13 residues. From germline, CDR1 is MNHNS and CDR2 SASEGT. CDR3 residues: CASSAPGYTEAFF. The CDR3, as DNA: TGTGCCAGCAGTGCTCCAGGGTACACTGAAGCTTTCTTT.

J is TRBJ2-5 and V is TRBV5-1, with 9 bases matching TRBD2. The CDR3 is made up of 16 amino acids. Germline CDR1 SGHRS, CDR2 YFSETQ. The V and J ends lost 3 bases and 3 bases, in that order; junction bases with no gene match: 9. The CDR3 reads CASSSSGTSSKETQYF. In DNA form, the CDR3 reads TGCGCCAGCAGCTCCTCCGGGACTAGCAGTAAAGAGACCCAGTACTTC.